These T cell receptor beta chains were read from a single sample in a study of prognosis after radiotherapy for stage I lung cancer. TCRdb reprocessed the multiplex PCR reads via MiXCR and lists one record per CDR3 protein. The sample has 30,000 to 40,000 distinct CDR3 sequences; 32% are singletons. The material sequenced was PBMCs, taken before or after stereotactic body radiation therapy (not recorded which). The source of these receptors is a donor over 45 with non-small cell lung cancer. The CDR3 runs from the conserved cysteine through the conserved F or W. The D gene is left open where the match is weak. The size of a clone is reported for some rows only, either as once, few or many, or as a class for expanded clones.

len	v_gene	j_gene	d_gene	abundance	CDR3nt	CDR3aa
16	TRBV24-1	TRBJ2-3	.	.	TGTGCCACCAGTGCCCCTACGATTTCTGGCACAGATACGCAGTATTTT	CATSAPTISGTDTQYF
14	TRBV6-1	TRBJ1-1	.	many	TGTGCCAGCAGTAAGGGGGGGGCGAACACTGAAGCTTTCTTT	CASSKGGANTEAFF
19	TRBV7-8	TRBJ1-5	.	many	TGTGCCAGCAGCTTAGTTTGGGGGGCCGGGGGCTCTAGCAATCAGCCCCAGCATTTT	CASSLVWGAGGSSNQPQHF
18	TRBV4-3	TRBJ2-1	TRBD1	many	TGCGCCAGCAGCCAAGGTCTCCTTAGGACAGGGGCCTACAATGAGCAGTTCTTC	CASSQGLLRTGAYNEQFF
15	TRBV18	TRBJ1-5	TRBD1	many	TGTGCCAGCTCACGCGGGACAGCACGCAATCAGCCCCAGCATTTT	CASSRGTARNQPQHF
14	TRBV7-8	TRBJ1-5	.	many	TGTGCCAGCAGCTTAGGGGACATTGATCAGCCCCAGCATTTT	CASSLGDIDQPQHF
14	TRBV5-6	TRBJ1-1	.	.	TGTGCCAGCAGCTTGGTTATCACGAACACTGAAGCTTTCTTT	CASSLVITNTEAFF
19	TRBV9	TRBJ1-1	TRBD1	many	TGTGCCAGCAGCGCCTCCCCCGGGACAGGGGGCCTTTCGAACACTGAAGCTTTCTTT	CASSASPGTGGLSNTEAFF
12	TRBV27	TRBJ2-7	.	many	TGTGCCAGCAGTCCCTACAGCTACGAGCAGTACTTC	CASSPYSYEQYF
15	TRBV20-1	TRBJ2-3	TRBD1	.	TGCAGTGCTAGAGAAGGGACAGGGGCATTAGATACGCAGTATTTT	CSAREGTGALDTQYF
14	TRBV28	TRBJ2-7	.	.	TGTGCCAGCAGTTTCCCCACAGCTACCAGTGTGCAGTACTTC	CASSFPTATSVQYF
13	TRBV20-1	TRBJ1-1	.	many	TGCAGTGGTGACGGGGGAGCAAACACTGAAGCTTTCTTT	CSGDGGANTEAFF
14	TRBV7-2	TRBJ2-7	.	many	TGTGCCAGCAGCATCCGGGACACCTACTACGAGCAGTACTTC	CASSIRDTYYEQYF
17	TRBV10-3	TRBJ1-5	TRBD1	many	TGTGCCATCAGTAAGGTGGACAGGGGATCGGGCAATCAGCCCCAGCATTTT	CAISKVDRGSGNQPQHF
16	TRBV5-1	TRBJ2-5	TRBD1	many	TGCGCCAGCCAACCTACTCCGGGACAGGGAAAAGAGACCCAGTACTTC	CASQPTPGQGKETQYF
15	TRBV6-2/TRBV6-3	TRBJ2-5	.	many	TGTGCCAGCAGGGTGACAGGCAAAGGGCAAGAGACCCAGTACTTC	CASRVTGKGQETQYF
15	TRBV25-1	TRBJ2-7	TRBD1	many	TGTGCCAGCAGTTTGGGACAGGAGAATTACTACGAGCAGTACTTC	CASSLGQENYYEQYF
12	TRBV6-1	TRBJ1-6	TRBD1	.	TGTGCCGGACAGGGGGCGCAATCACCCCTCCACTTT	CAGQGAQSPLHF
13	TRBV5-1	TRBJ2-7	TRBD1	many	TGCGCCAGCAGTTTTCCAGGGGGAAACGAGCAGTACTTC	CASSFPGGNEQYF
14	TRBV5-1	TRBJ1-2	.	.	TGCGCCAGCATCTTGCAGGCGGCGGACTATGGCTACACCTTC	CASILQAADYGYTF
13	TRBV28	TRBJ2-1	TRBD1	.	TGTGCCAGAAGCACAGGGACAGCCCCTGAGCAGTTCTTC	CARSTGTAPEQFF
13	TRBV7-2	TRBJ1-4	.	many	TGTGCCAGCAGCTTCCGGGGGGATGAAAAACTGTTTTTT	CASSFRGDEKLFF
16	TRBV4-3	TRBJ2-1	.	many	TGCGCCAGCAGCCAGAGTCTTACCTCAGGGTTAGGTGAGCAGTTCTTC	CASSQSLTSGLGEQFF
17	TRBV15	TRBJ1-3	TRBD1	many	TGTGCCACCAGCAACGACAGGGGATCGATCTCTGGAAACACCATATATTTT	CATSNDRGSISGNTIYF
14	TRBV7-9	TRBJ1-6	.	many	TGTGCCAGCAGCTTAGAACAGGTTAATTCACCCCTCCACTTT	CASSLEQVNSPLHF
12	TRBV7-2	TRBJ2-3	.	medium-sized	TGTGCCAGCAGCTTAAGCACAGATACGCAGTATTTT	CASSLSTDTQYF
12	TRBV20-1	TRBJ1-1	.	many	TGCAGTGCTAGTATGGACAGAAATGAAGCTTTCTTT	CSASMDRNEAFF
14	TRBV27	TRBJ1-5	.	many	TGTGCCAGCAGTCCATCAGGAAGCAATCAGCCCCAGCATTTT	CASSPSGSNQPQHF
16	TRBV7-9	TRBJ2-3	.	many	TGTGCCAGCAGCCCAGGGGGGCTCAGAACCACAGATACGCAGTATTTT	CASSPGGLRTTDTQYF
13	TRBV6-2/TRBV6-3	TRBJ1-1	.	many	TGTGCCAGCAGTTCGACCGAGAACACTGAAGCTTTCTTT	CASSSTENTEAFF
15	TRBV6-2/TRBV6-3	TRBJ1-2	.	many	TGTGCCAGCAGTTCACCTATGACAGGAATCTATGGCTACACCTTC	CASSSPMTGIYGYTF
15	TRBV19	TRBJ1-5	.	once	TGTGCCAGTAGTCCATGGGATGAATTACGGCAGCCCCAGCATTTT	CASSPWDELRQPQHF
15	TRBV7-2	TRBJ1-5	.	many	TGTGCCAGCAGCCCCGAGGCAGGCCCCCATTCCCCCCAGCATTTT	CASSPEAGPHSPQHF